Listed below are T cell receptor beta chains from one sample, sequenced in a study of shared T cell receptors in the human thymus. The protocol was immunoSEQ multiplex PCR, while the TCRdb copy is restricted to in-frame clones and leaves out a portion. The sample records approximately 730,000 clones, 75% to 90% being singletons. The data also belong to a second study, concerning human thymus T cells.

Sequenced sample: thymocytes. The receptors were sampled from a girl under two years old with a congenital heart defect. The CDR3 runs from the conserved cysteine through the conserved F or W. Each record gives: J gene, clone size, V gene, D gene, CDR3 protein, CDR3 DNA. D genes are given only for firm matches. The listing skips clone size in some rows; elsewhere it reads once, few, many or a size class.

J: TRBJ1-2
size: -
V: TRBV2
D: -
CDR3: CASSEGACSGGYTF
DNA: TGTGCCAGCAGTGAAGGGGCCTGTTCGGGAGGCTACACCTTC

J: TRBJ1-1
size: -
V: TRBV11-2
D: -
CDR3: CASSLDSQGLRNTEAFF
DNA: TGTGCCAGCAGCTTAGATAGTCAGGGGTTGAGAAACACTGAAGCTTTCTTT

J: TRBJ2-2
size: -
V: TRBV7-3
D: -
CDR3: CASSSDSDTGELFF
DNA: TGTGCCAGCAGCTCGGACAGTGACACCGGGGAGCTGTTTTTT

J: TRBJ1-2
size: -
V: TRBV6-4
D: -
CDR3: CASRERLDNTNNYGYTF
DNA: TGTGCCAGCAGAGAACGATTGGACAACACAAACAACTATGGCTACACCTTC

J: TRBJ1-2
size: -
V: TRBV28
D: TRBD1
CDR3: CASSLGTAYGYTF
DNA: TGTGCCAGCAGTTTAGGGACAGCCTATGGCTACACCTTC

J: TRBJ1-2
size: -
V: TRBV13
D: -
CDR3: CASSHQQGSTF
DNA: TGTGCCAGCAGCCATCAGCAAGGGAGCACCTTC

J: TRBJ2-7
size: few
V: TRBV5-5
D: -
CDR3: CASSPTGNARGSYEQYF
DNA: TGTGCCAGCAGCCCGACTGGGAACGCCAGGGGTTCCTACGAGCAGTACTTC

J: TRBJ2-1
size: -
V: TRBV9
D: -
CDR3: CASSPSLGSGAYNEQFF
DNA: TGTGCCAGCAGCCCTAGTCTCGGGTCGGGGGCCTACAATGAGCAGTTCTTC

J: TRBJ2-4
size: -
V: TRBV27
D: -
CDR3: CASRPGSGTGLVLAKNIQYF
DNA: TGTGCCAGCAGACCGGGATCCGGGACAGGACTAGTCCTAGCCAAAAACATTCAGTACTTC

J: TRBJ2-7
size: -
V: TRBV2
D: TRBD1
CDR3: CAIGRDSYEQYF
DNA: TGTGCCATTGGACGGGACAGCTACGAGCAGTACTTC

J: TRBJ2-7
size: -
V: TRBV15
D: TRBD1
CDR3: CATSRDPRQGGYAKIPYEQYF
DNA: TGTGCCACCAGCAGAGACCCCCGACAGGGTGGTTATGCAAAGATTCCCTACGAGCAGTACTTC

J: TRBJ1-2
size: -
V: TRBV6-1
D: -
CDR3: CASSEGPIQLSYGYTF
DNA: TGTGCCAGCAGTGAAGGTCCAATACAGCTTAGCTATGGCTACACCTTC

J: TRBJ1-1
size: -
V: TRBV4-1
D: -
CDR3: CASSQKGSSTEAFF
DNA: TGCGCCAGCAGCCAAAAAGGGAGCTCCACTGAAGCTTTCTTT

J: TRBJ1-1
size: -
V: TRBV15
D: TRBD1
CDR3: CATSLQGGFSTNTEAFF
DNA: TGTGCCACCAGCCTCCAGGGGGGTTTTTCCACTAACACTGAAGCTTTCTTT

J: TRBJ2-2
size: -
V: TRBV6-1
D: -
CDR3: CASSELGISDTGELFF
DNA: TGTGCCAGCAGTGAACTAGGAATAAGCGACACCGGGGAGCTGTTTTTT

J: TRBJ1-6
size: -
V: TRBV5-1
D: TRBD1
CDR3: CASSNDPRQGNSPLHF
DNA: TGCGCCAGCAGCAATGATCCCAGACAGGGGAATTCACCCCTCCACTTT

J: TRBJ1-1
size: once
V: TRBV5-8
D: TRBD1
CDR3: CASSSYRGLGTEAFF
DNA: TGTGCCAGCAGCTCATACAGGGGGCTTGGTACTGAAGCTTTCTTT

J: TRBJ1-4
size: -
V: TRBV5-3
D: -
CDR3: CARSPRVGGAEEKLFF
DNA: TGTGCCAGAAGCCCTCGCGTGGGGGGAGCAGAAGAAAAACTGTTTTTT

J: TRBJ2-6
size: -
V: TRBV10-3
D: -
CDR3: CAIGGLRAGANVLTF
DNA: TGTGCCATCGGGGGCTTGAGGGCTGGGGCCAACGTCCTGACTTTC

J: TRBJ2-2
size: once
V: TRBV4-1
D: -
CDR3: CASSHRTRQTPTGELFF
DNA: TGCGCCAGCAGCCATAGGACTCGCCAAACCCCCACCGGGGAGCTGTTTTTT

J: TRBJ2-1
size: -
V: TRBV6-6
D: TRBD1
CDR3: CASRDRDRSSYNEQFF
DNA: TGTGCCAGCAGAGATCGGGACAGGAGCTCCTACAATGAGCAGTTCTTC

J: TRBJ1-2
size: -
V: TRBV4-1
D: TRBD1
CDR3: CASSQGDSPTGNYGYTF
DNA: TGCGCCAGCAGCCAAGGGGACAGCCCCACCGGGAACTATGGCTACACCTTC